These 5 T cell receptor beta chains came from one sample sequenced in a study of response to subunit inactivated influenza vaccine. TCRdb reprocessed the RT-PCR reads via MiXCR and lists one record per CDR3 protein. The sample consists of 650,000 to 850,000 distinct CDR3 sequences, around 13% of them appearing once. Sequenced material: PBMCs from blood, taken approximately 15 days before vaccination. These receptor sequences come from a man in his forties or fifties who received an inactivated influenza vaccine.

The genes are TRBV29-1 and TRBJ2-1; no reliable D call. Per germline, CDR1 SQVTM and CDR2 ANQGSEA. CDR3 size: 14 residues. Trimming left V 3 bases short and J 6 bases short, with 15 bases between. The CDR3: CSVDGSTPVNEQFF. Written as DNA, the CDR3 is TGCAGCGTTGACGGTTCTACCCCCGTCAATGAGCAGTTCTTC.

This clonotype was counted a few times. The chain joins TRBV5-1 to TRBJ2-1, with 11 bases identical to TRBD2. From germline, CDR1 is SGHRS and CDR2 YFSETQ. This CDR3 comprises 16 residues. V was pared by 5 bases and J by 4 bases, with 8 bases of the junction left unmatched. CDR3: CASRKTSGGNYNEQFF. CDR3 coding DNA: TGCGCCAGCAGGAAAACTAGCGGGGGTAATTACAATGAGCAGTTCTTC.

The V call is TRBV9, the J call TRBJ1-2; 7 bases line up with TRBD1. Per germline, CDR1 SGDLS and CDR2 YYNGEE. There are 15 residues in the CDR3. After removal of 3 bases from V and 3 bases from J, the junction contained 8 bases not matched to a gene. For the CDR3, the DNA is TGTGCCAGCAGCGCTGGAGGGACAGCCTACTATGGCTACACCTTC. It codes for CASSAGGTAYYGYTF.

This rearrangement joins TRBV6-2 or TRBV6-3 to TRBJ2-1, with 9 bases lining up with TRBD2. This CDR3 region has 16 residues. Per the germline V gene, CDR1 is MNHEY and CDR2 is SVGEGT. J was trimmed by 8 bases and V by 4 bases; bases with no gene match: 12. This CDR3 is CASSWAVAGGPDEQFF. As DNA, the CDR3 is TGTGCCAGCAGTTGGGCGGTCGCGGGGGGGCCAGATGAGCAGTTCTTC.

The chain has TRBV3-1 and TRBJ2-3; no definite D call. The germline gives CDR1 LGHDT, CDR2 YNNKEL (reference sequence). The V end was cut by 0 bases, the J end by 0 bases, with 13 bases between. This CDR3 contains 17 residues. CDR3 bases: TGTGCCAGCAGCCAAGAAACCAGCACCACTAGCACAGATACGCAGTATTTT. Amino acid sequence: CASSQETSTTSTDTQYF.